Sequencing of this TCR beta chain was carried out in a study of cytomegalovirus exposure and HLA in healthy donors. Study details: As released early, the data held roughly 85 million unique TCRs from HLA-typed donors. General study results and limits: Presence/absence analyses took donor sequencing depth as roughly uniform. Earlier findings revealed that most TCR beta V segments proved productive either about 87% or about 30% of the time. A later analysis found that most CMV-associated TCR beta chains appeared HLA-restricted.

This clone came up a few times. Its specificity is not known. The study ran its PCR with 60 Vbeta and 13 Jbeta primers. Assay used: immunoSEQ multiplex PCR; TCRdb lists only in-frame clones, some missing. This table has roughly 130,000 clones, less than 85% appearing once. Looked up from germline, CDR1 is MNHEY and CDR2 is SMNVEV (reference sequence). J lost 3 bases, V lost 0 bases, and 5 bases had no gene match. This CDR3 region has 15 residues. The receptor was isolated from a man under 40 in good health and CMV-seronegative. This rearrangement joins TRBV27 to TRBJ2-7; the match to TRBD2 covers 7 bases. Material for sequencing was PBMCs. CDR3 DNA sequence: TGTGCCAGCAGTTTATCCAACGGACTAGTCTACGAGCAGTACTTC. It translates to CASSLSNGLVYEQYF.